Following are 26 T cell receptor beta chains from one sample sequenced in a study of cytomegalovirus exposure and HLA in healthy donors. PCR used 60 Vbeta primers and 13 Jbeta primers. Profiled with immunoSEQ multiplex PCR; TCRdb holds only in-frame clones, not every one. The table lists 250,000 to 350,000 clones, just over 85% of them singletons, with about 4% in the top ten. Sequenced: PBMCs. These receptors were collected from a man aged 35-49 years in good health and CMV-seropositive.

This chain connects TRBV27 to TRBJ2-7; TRBD2 agrees at 8 bases. The CDR3 has 15 amino acids. Germline trimming cut 6 bases from V and 5 bases from J; bases unmatched to any gene: 12. Per germline, CDR1 MNHEY and CDR2 SMNVEV (reference sequence). The chain's CDR3 is CASRPSEREFDEQYF. The CDR3 DNA reads as TGTGCCAGCAGGCCCTCAGAGCGGGAGTTCGACGAGCAGTACTTC.

This sequence joins TRBV5-4 and TRBJ1-1; TRBD1 aligns across 8 bases. Germline V gives CDR1 SGHNT, CDR2 YYREEE (reference sequence). Trimming cost V 4 bases and J 0 bases; bases outside gene matches: 5. The CDR3 has 15 amino acids. CDR3 DNA: TGTGCCAGCAGCCCCAGGGGGCTGATGAACACTGAAGCTTTCTTT. Protein: CASSPRGLMNTEAFF.

The chain links TRBV6-1 to TRBJ2-2; D perhaps matches TRBD2 (7 bases). Germline CDR1 is MNHNS and CDR2 is SASEGT. Trimming stripped 8 bases from V and 7 bases from J, with 20 bases between. The CDR3 spans 15 residues. CDR3 nucleotides: TGTGCCAGCTCAAGCCTGGGGGGGCAAGTCGGGGAGCTGTTTTTT. Encoded protein: CASSSLGGQVGELFF.

The gene calls are TRBV2 and TRBJ1-2; 9 positions agree with TRBD1. The J segment lost 8 bases and the V segment lost 8 bases, leaving 12 bases of the junction unmatched. The CDR3 spans 14 residues. Germline V gene sequence: CDR1 SNHLY, CDR2 FYNNEI. In nucleotides, the CDR3 is TGTGCCAGCGGGGAGGGACAGGGCCCTCGGGGCTACACCTTC. This codes for CASGEGQGPRGYTF. Looking up the rest from reference TRBV2 and TRBJ1-2 gives the full variable domain: EPEVTQTPSHQVTQMGQEVILRCVPISNHLYFYWYRQILGQKVEFLVSFYNNEISEKSEIFDDQFSVERPDGSNFTLKIRSTKLEDSAMYFCASGEGQGPRGYTFGSGTRLTVV.

This clone was recorded a few times. The chain links TRBV6-5 to TRBJ1-5, with unresolved D. There are 14 residues in the CDR3. Trimming stripped 4 bases from V and 2 bases from J, with 9 bases between. The germline V gene has CDR1 MNHEY and CDR2 SVGAGI. The CDR3 DNA is TGTGCCAGCAGTTCCAGCGGAGGCAATCAGCCCCAGCATTTT. Translation: CASSSSGGNQPQHF.

This chain uses TRBV7-2 with TRBJ2-7, with 14 nucleotides matching TRBD2. CDR3 length: 16 amino acids. Germline CDR1 and CDR2: SGHTA and FQGNSA. Trimming removed 4 bases from V and 2 bases from J; junction bases left unmatched: 4. In DNA, the CDR3 is TGTGCCAGCAGCTCCCCGGGACTAGCGGGAGCCTACGAGCAGTACTTC. Residues: CASSSPGLAGAYEQYF.

V and J are TRBV4-1 and TRBJ2-5; TRBD1 might be the D (6 bases). Germline V gives CDR1 MGHRA, CDR2 YSYEKL. This CDR3 is 17 amino acids long. Trimming removed 4 bases from V and 2 bases from J, with 20 bases in between. This chain's CDR3 is CASSPPPRGGVQETQYF. The CDR3 DNA follows: TGCGCCAGCAGCCCACCCCCCCGAGGGGGAGTTCAAGAGACCCAGTACTTC.

This clone was detected once. This chain uses TRBV6-1 with TRBJ2-7, with 8 nucleotides matching TRBD1. Trimming at V came to 5 bases and at J to 3 bases, leaving 6 bases not matched to a gene. The CDR3 spans 14 residues. The germline V gene encodes CDR1 MNHNS and CDR2 SASEGT. The CDR3 sequence is CASSPRDRYYEQYF. The CDR3 coding sequence is TGTGCCAGCAGTCCTAGGGACAGGTACTACGAGCAGTACTTC.

The rearrangement joins TRBV2 to TRBJ2-4, with TRBD2 identical over 16 bases. This CDR3 has 18 amino acids. Germline assignment: CDR1 SNHLY and CDR2 FYNNEI. Unmatched junction bases numbered 8, after V lost 6 bases and J lost 3 bases. In DNA form, the CDR3 reads TGTGCCAGCAGGGGGGGACTAGCGGGAGGGCGGGGCAAAAACATTCAGTACTTC. This encodes CASRGGLAGGRGKNIQYF. Drawing the rest from reference TRBV2 and TRBJ2-4, the complete variable domain is EPEVTQTPSHQVTQMGQEVILRCVPISNHLYFYWYRQILGQKVEFLVSFYNNEISEKSEIFDDQFSVERPDGSNFTLKIRSTKLEDSAMYFCASRGGLAGGRGKNIQYFGAGTRLSVL.

This sequence joins TRBV6-5 and TRBJ1-1; TRBD1 is a possible D gene (5 bases). Deletions cut 0 bases from V and 3 bases from J, with 8 bases between. The CDR3 runs 14 residues. The germline V gene encodes CDR1 MNHEY and CDR2 SVGAGI. The CDR3 sequence: CASSYSGLDTEAFF. The CDR3, as DNA: TGTGCCAGCAGTTACTCGGGGCTCGACACTGAAGCTTTCTTT.

This clone was counted a single time. The chain employs TRBV27 and TRBJ1-1, with 8 bases fitting TRBD1. The germline gives CDR1 MNHEY, CDR2 SMNVEV (reference sequence). The CDR3 extends over 16 amino acids. The junction had 7 bases not matched to a gene; V was cut back by 4 bases and J by 0 bases. In DNA form, the CDR3 reads TGTGCCAGCAGTTCGGACAGGGTTGGGTTGAACACTGAAGCTTTCTTT. Its protein is CASSSDRVGLNTEAFF.

The rearrangement joins TRBV4-1 to TRBJ1-3; 8 bases match TRBD1. CDR1 MGHRA and CDR2 YSYEKL come from the germline V gene. The CDR3 sequence is 16 residues long. V dropped 5 bases and J dropped 2; count of bases not matched to a gene: 8. CDR3 protein: CASSSPGTGAGNTIYF. In DNA form, the CDR3 reads TGCGCCAGCAGCTCCCCCGGGACAGGTGCTGGAAACACCATATATTTT.

This rearrangement joins TRBV19 to TRBJ1-6, with unresolved D. Germline CDR1 reads LNHDA; CDR2 reads SQIVND (reference sequence). V lost 7 bases and J lost 5, with 9 bases in between. This CDR3 comprises 13 residues. CDR3 nucleotides: TGTGCCAGTAAAATCAGTAATAATTCACCCCTCCACTTT. It is translated as CASKISNNSPLHF.

The chain has TRBV5-1 and TRBJ1-5; the D gene is possibly TRBD1 (5 bases). Germline CDR1 is SGHRS and CDR2 is YFSETQ. The CDR3 is 15 residues long. V dropped 1 base and J dropped 3 bases, with 11 bases sitting between them. CDR3 sequence reads: CASSLQGTPNQPQHF. CDR3 coding DNA: TGCGCCAGCAGCTTGCAGGGCACTCCCAATCAGCCCCAGCATTTT. Full variable domain (rest looked up from reference TRBV5-1 and TRBJ1-5): KAGVTQTPRYLIKTRGQQVTLSCSPISGHRSVSWYQQTPGQGLQFLFEYFSETQRNKGNFPGRFSGRQFSNSRSEMNVSTLELGDSALYLCASSLQGTPNQPQHFGDGTRLSIL.

This clone was seen once. The chain uses TRBV14 and TRBJ2-7; 11 bases are a match to TRBD2. The V segment lost 4 bases and the J segment 3 bases; nucleotides outside the gene matches: 5. Germline-derived CDR1 and CDR2 are SGHDN and FVKESK. CDR3 length: 15 amino acids. The CDR3 DNA sequence: TGTGCCAGCAGCCCCCGACTAGCGGGGTTCTACGAGCAGTACTTC. Amino acid sequence: CASSPRLAGFYEQYF.

For the CDR3, the DNA is TGTGCCAGCAGTTTATCGCGGGGCCGATCCTACGAGCAGTACTTC. Its translation: CASSLSRGRSYEQYF. This chain joins TRBV27 and TRBJ2-7; D perhaps matches TRBD2 (6 bases). The CDR3 totals 15 residues. CDR1 is MNHEY and CDR2 is SMNVEV in the germline V gene (reference sequence). Trimming took off 0 bases at V and 1 base at J, with 10 bases between the two ends.

This clone was counted only a few times. This chain joins TRBV19 and TRBJ1-5; 7 nucleotides align to TRBD1. There are 13 residues in the CDR3. The J segment lost 7 bases and the V segment lost 5 bases, leaving 5 bases of the junction unmatched. Germline V CDR1 and CDR2: LNHDA, SQIVND (reference sequence). For the CDR3, the DNA is TGTGCCAGTAGTGACAGGGCAGGCCAGCCCCAGCATTTT. Its protein is CASSDRAGQPQHF.

The CDR3 is CASSIGPPGYGYTF. CDR3 DNA: TGTGCCAGTAGTATAGGACCGCCGGGCTATGGCTACACCTTC. The chain employs TRBV19 and TRBJ1-2; no clear D. Germline assignment: CDR1 LNHDA and CDR2 SQIVND (reference sequence). Between the trimmed V and J ends, which lost 1 base and 4 bases, there was a span of 10 bases. The CDR3 covers 14 residues.

The chain combines TRBV6-1 with TRBJ2-5, with D possibly being TRBD1 (6 bases). This CDR3 has 16 residues. The V end lost 2 bases, the J end lost 6 bases, and 19 bases lay between the germline ends. Germline-derived CDR1 and CDR2 are MNHNS and SASEGT. The CDR3 is CASSEQGQSLSKTQYF. CDR3 nucleotide sequence: TGTGCCAGCAGTGAACAAGGACAGAGCCTAAGTAAGACCCAGTACTTC.

This clone was counted a single time. This CDR3 is also generated by other DNA sequences in the sample. The chain has TRBV30 and TRBJ1-1; 8 positions match TRBD1. The CDR3 loop spans 14 amino acids. The germline gives CDR1 GTSNPN, CDR2 SVGIG (reference sequence). J lost 0 bases, V lost 2 bases, and 2 bases had no gene match. The CDR3 sequence is CAWSPTGVNTEAFF. As DNA, the CDR3 is TGTGCCTGGAGTCCGACAGGGGTGAACACTGAAGCTTTCTTT.

This clone was seen once. The V and J genes are TRBV11-1 and TRBJ2-7, with TRBD2 matching 9 bases. The germline gives CDR1 SGHAT, CDR2 FQDESV (reference sequence). This CDR3 is built from 15 residues. J lost 0 bases, V lost 1 base, and 1 base had no gene match. Here the CDR3 DNA reads TGTGCCAGCAGCTTAGAACTAGCGGGCTCCTACGAGCAGTACTTC. It yields the protein CASSLELAGSYEQYF. The complete variable domain, with remaining parts taken from reference TRBV11-1 and TRBJ2-7, reads EAEVAQSPRYKITEKSQAVAFWCDPISGHATLYWYRQILGQGPELLVQFQDESVVDDSQLPKDRFSAERLKGVDSTLKIQPAELGDSAMYLCASSLELAGSYEQYFGPGTRLTVT.

The V gene is TRBV19, the J gene TRBJ2-1; 8 nucleotides agree with TRBD1. From germline, CDR1 is LNHDA and CDR2 SQIVND (reference sequence). With 6 bases clipped from V and 3 bases from J, the junction kept 4 bases outside the gene matches. The CDR3 runs 14 residues. The CDR3 region has the DNA TGTGCCAGTAGGACAGGGGTGGACTACAATGAGCAGTTCTTC. It codes for CASRTGVDYNEQFF. The full variable domain, in which reference TRBV19 and TRBJ2-1 provide the parts outside the CDR3, is DGGITQSPKYLFRKEGQNVTLSCEQNLNHDAMYWYRQDPGQGLRLIYYSQIVNDFQKGDIAEGYSVSREKKESFPLTVTSAQKNPTAFYLCASRTGVDYNEQFFGPGTRLTVL.

The chain employs TRBV21-1 and TRBJ2-7; the DNA was not used to check the table's D call, TRBD1. TRBV21-1 has pseudogene status. This CDR3 is 14 amino acids long. The CDR3 is CASSNRDTVYEQYF. The CDR3 coding sequence is TGTGCCAGCAGCAACCGGGACACAGTCTACGAGCAGTACTTC.

This clone was seen a few times. The chain carries TRBV15 and TRBJ2-5; perhaps TRBD1 as D (6 bases). This CDR3 contains 19 residues. V lost 1 base, J lost 6 bases, and 27 bases lay in between. Germline V lookup: CDR1 LNHNV, CDR2 YYDKDF (reference sequence). This chain's CDR3 is CATSRGDPPGSPQGKTQYF. Here the CDR3 DNA reads TGTGCCACCAGCAGAGGGGATCCTCCAGGGTCCCCCCAGGGGAAGACCCAGTACTTC.

This clone was recorded once. The genes are TRBV27 and TRBJ2-7, with D maybe TRBD1 (6 bases). The V end lost 5 bases, the J end lost 6 bases, and 14 bases lay between the germline ends. The length of the CDR3 is 13 residues. Germline V gives CDR1 MNHEY, CDR2 SMNVEV (reference sequence). The CDR3 here is CASSLGQHFEQYF. The DNA for the CDR3 is TGTGCCAGCAGTCTAGGACAGCACTTCGAGCAGTACTTC.

The chain carries TRBV6-5 and TRBJ1-2; no clear D gene. The germline CDR1 and CDR2 sequences are MNHEY and SVGAGI. Trimming cost V 6 bases and J 8 bases, with 16 bases left between them. This CDR3 has 13 amino acids. In nucleotides, the CDR3 is TGTGCCAGCAGCTTTGACCCTGGGAGCGGCTACACCTTC. Translation: CASSFDPGSGYTF.